This record looks at one T cell receptor (beta chain) sequence and its context. The antigen remains unidentified. This sample was included in a study of CD8 T cells in Susac syndrome. Study-wide points: That the number of individuals in its TCR sequencing and HLA analysis was relatively small was acknowledged by the study.

Deletions cut 5 bases from V and 1 base from J, with 14 bases between. This CDR3 has 15 residues. Negative isolation was applied to CD8+ and CD4+ T cells, and FACS enrichment was applied to TEMRA cells. It was with random hexamers that roughly 0.5 to 1 ug RNA was reverse transcribed. Across 54 Vbeta and 13 Jbeta, TCR beta CDR3 was amplified with immunoSEQ multiplex PCR. TCRdb recomputed calls from the immunoSEQ multiplex PCR reads with MiXCR, one row per CDR3 protein. The sample shows fewer than 85,000 distinct CDR3 sequences, about 95% of them seen only once. The chain is built from TRBV12-3 or TRBV12-4 and TRBJ2-5; no firm D call. The sequenced sample consisted of CD8+ T cells from PBMCs. This TCR was sampled from a human donor with multiple sclerosis. Here the CDR3 reads CASSGVFRTQETQYF. The CDR3 nucleotides are TGTGCCAGCAGTGGAGTGTTTCGTACCCAAGAGACCCAGTACTTC.